This T cell receptor (beta chain) was sequenced in a study of STAT5B mutations in CD4+ large granular lymphocyte leukemia. Per the authors' pipeline: Productive clonotypes were detectable down to 2.59 x 10-5 frequency. Sequenced by immunoSEQ multiplex PCR; TCRdb stores in-frame clones only, minus some. V and J calls and clone size come straight from that table; D and trimming were deduced from the DNA. Of 25,000 to 40,000 clones detected, around 76% appear once; the ten largest clones hold approximately 0.29%. Details on this clone: The antigen remains undetermined.

Study-level findings and limits: About 24% of private leukemic clonotypes occurred rarely in other patients' non-leukemic repertoires.

Input material: CD4+ T cells from blood buffy coats. The clonotype comes from a human donor in good health.

CDR3 DNA sequence: TGTGCCAGTAGACAGGGGGAAGTTGGGCCCCCTGAAGCTTTCTTT. The encoded protein is CASRQGEVGPPEAFF. The chain uses TRBV19 and TRBJ1-1; 8 positions agree with TRBD1. CDR1 and CDR2 (germline): LNHDA, SQIVND (reference sequence). This CDR3 contains 15 residues. With 6 bases clipped from V and 6 bases from J, the junction kept 12 bases outside the gene matches. Looking up the rest from reference TRBV19 and TRBJ1-1 gives the full variable domain: DGGITQSPKYLFRKEGQNVTLSCEQNLNHDAMYWYRQDPGQGLRLIYYSQIVNDFQKGDIAEGYSVSREKKESFPLTVTSAQKNPTAFYLCASRQGEVGPPEAFFGQGTRLTVV.